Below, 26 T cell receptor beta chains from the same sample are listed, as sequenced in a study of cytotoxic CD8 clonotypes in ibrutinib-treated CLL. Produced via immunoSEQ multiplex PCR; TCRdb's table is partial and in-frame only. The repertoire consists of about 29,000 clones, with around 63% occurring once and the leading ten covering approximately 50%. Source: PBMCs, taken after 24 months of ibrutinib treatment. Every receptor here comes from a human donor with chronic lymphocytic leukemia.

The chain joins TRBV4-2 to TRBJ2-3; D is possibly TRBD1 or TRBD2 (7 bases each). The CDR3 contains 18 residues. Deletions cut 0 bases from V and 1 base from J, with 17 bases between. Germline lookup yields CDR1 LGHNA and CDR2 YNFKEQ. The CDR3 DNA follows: TGTGCCAGCAGCCAAGACCTGTCAGGGGGGGGCCGCACAGATACGCAGTATTTT. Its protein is CASSQDLSGGGRTDTQYF.

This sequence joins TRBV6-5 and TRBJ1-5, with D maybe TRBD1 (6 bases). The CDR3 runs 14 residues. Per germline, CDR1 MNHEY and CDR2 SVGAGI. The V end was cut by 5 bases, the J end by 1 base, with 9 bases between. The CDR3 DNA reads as TGTGCCAGCAGTCCAGGACAGAGCAATCAGCCCCAGCATTTT. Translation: CASSPGQSNQPQHF.

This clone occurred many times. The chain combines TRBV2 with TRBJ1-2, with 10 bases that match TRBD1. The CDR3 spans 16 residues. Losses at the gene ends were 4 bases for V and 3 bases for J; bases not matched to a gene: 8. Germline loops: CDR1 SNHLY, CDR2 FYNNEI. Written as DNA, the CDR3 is TGTGCCAGCAGTGTGGATCGCGGGACAGGGGACTATGGCTACACCTTC. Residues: CASSVDRGTGDYGYTF.

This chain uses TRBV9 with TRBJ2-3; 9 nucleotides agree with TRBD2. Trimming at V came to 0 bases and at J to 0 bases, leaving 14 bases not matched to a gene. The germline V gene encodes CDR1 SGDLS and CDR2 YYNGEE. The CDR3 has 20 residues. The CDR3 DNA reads TGTGCCAGCAGCGTAGACCCGCTTAGCGGGGGCCTAACCAGCACAGATACGCAGTATTTT. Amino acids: CASSVDPLSGGLTSTDTQYF.

CDR3 amino acids: CASSIGPSSGNTIYF. CDR3 sequence (DNA): TGTGCCAGTAGTATTGGACCGAGCTCTGGAAACACCATATATTTT. The V gene is TRBV19, the J gene TRBJ1-3; the D is unclear. V was shortened by 3 bases and J by 0 bases, with 9 bases between the two germline ends. The CDR3 loop spans 15 amino acids. Germline CDR1 is LNHDA and CDR2 is SQIVND (reference sequence).

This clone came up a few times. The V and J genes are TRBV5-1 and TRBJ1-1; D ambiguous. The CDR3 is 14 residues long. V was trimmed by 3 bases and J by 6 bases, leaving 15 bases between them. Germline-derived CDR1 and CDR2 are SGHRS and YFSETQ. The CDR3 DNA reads TGCGCCAGCAGCTCGGACCCCGGTACTGCTGAAGCTTTCTTT. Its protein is CASSSDPGTAEAFF.

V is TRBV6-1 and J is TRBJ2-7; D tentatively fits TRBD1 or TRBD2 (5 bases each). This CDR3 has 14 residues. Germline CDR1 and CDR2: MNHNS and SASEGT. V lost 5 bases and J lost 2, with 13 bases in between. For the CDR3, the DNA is TGTGCCAGCAGTCCCGGGACGGAGGCCTACGAGCAGTACTTC. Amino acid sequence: CASSPGTEAYEQYF.

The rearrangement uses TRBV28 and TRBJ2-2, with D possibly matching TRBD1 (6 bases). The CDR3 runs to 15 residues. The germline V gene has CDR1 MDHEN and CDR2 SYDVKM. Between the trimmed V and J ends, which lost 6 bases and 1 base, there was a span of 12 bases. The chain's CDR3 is CASRSWGQNTGELFF. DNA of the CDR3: TGTGCCAGCAGATCCTGGGGACAGAACACCGGGGAGCTGTTTTTT.

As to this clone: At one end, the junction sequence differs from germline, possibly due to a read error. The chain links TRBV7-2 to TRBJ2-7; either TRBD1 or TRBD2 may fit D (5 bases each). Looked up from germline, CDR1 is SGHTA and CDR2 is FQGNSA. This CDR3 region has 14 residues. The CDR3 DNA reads TGTGCCAGCAGCTTAGCGCTCCGCCCAGGTATCGGGGCCTTC. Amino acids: CASSLALRPGIGAF.

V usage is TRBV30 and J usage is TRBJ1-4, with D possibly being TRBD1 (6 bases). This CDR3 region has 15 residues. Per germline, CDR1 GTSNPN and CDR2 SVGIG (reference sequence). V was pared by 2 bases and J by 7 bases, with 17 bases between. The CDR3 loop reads CAWSTGGAGREKLFF. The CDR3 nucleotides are TGTGCCTGGAGTACTGGGGGCGCGGGGCGTGAAAAACTGTTTTTT. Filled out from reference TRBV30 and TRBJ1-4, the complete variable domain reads SQTIHQWPATLVQPVGSPLSLECTVEGTSNPNLYWYRQAAGRGLQLLFYSVGIGQISSEVPQNLSASRPQDRQFILSSKKLLLSDSGFYLCAWSTGGAGREKLFFGSGTQLSVL.

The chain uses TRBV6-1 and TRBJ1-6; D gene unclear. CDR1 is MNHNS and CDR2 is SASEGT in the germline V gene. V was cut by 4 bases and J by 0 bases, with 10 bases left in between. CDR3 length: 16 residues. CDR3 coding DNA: TGTGCCAGCAGTGCGACGGCCAGCTCCTATAATTCACCCCTCCACTTT. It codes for CASSATASSYNSPLHF.

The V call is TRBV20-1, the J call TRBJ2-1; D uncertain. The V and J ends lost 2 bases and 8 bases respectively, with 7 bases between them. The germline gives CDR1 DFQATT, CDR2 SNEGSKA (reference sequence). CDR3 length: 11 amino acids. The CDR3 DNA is TGCAGTGCTAGAAGAAAGTATGAGCAGTTCTTC. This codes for CSARRKYEQFF.

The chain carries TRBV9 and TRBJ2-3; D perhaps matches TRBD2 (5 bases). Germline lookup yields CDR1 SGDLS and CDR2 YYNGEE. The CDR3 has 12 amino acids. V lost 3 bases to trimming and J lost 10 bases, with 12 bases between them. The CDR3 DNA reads TGTGCCAGCAGCGAGCCTAGCATTGCGCAGTATTTT. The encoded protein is CASSEPSIAQYF.

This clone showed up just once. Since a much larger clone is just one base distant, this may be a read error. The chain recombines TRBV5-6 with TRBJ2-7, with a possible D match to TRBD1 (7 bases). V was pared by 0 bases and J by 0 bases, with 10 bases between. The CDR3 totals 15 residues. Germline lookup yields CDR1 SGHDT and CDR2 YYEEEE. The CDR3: CASSLAGGPSYEQYF. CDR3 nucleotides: TGTGCCAGCAGCTTGGCAGGGGGGCCCTCCTACGAGCAGTACTTC. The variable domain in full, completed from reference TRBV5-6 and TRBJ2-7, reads DAGVTQSPTHLIKTRGQQVTLRCSPKSGHDTVSWYQQALGQGPQFIFQYYEEEERQRGNFPDRFSGHQFPNYSSELNVNALLLGDSALYLCASSLAGGPSYEQYFGPGTRLTVT.

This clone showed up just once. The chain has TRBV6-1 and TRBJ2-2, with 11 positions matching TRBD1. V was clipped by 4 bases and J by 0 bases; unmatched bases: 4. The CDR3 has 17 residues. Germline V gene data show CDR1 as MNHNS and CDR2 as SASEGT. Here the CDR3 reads CASSVKGQGANTGELFF. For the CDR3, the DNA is TGTGCCAGCAGTGTCAAGGGACAGGGGGCGAACACCGGGGAGCTGTTTTTT.

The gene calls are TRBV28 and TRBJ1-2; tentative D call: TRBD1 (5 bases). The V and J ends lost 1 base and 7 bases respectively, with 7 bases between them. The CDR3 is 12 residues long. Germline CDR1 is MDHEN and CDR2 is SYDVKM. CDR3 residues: CASSLSRVGYTF. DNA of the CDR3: TGTGCCAGCAGTTTATCCAGGGTTGGCTACACCTTC.

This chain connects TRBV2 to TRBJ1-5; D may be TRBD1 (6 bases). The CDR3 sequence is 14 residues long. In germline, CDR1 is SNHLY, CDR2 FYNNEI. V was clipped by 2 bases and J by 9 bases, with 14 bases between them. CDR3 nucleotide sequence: TGTGCCAGCAGTGAACAAAGGGGCAGGGGGCCCCAGCATTTT. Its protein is CASSEQRGRGPQHF.

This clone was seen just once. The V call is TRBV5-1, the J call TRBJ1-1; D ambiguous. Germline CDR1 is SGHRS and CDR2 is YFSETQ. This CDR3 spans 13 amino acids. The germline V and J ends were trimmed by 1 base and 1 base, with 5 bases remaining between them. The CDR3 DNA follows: TGCGCCAGCAGCTTGAGCCCGAACACTGAAGCTTTCTTT. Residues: CASSLSPNTEAFF. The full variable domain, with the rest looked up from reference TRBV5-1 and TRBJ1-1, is KAGVTQTPRYLIKTRGQQVTLSCSPISGHRSVSWYQQTPGQGLQFLFEYFSETQRNKGNFPGRFSGRQFSNSRSEMNVSTLELGDSALYLCASSLSPNTEAFFGQGTRLTVV.

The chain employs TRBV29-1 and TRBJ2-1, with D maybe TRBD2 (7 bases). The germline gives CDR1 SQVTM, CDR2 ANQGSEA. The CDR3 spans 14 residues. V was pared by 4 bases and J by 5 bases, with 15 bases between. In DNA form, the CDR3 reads TGCAGCGTTGTGGGGGGGCTTGGGAACAATGAGCAGTTCTTC. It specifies CSVVGGLGNNEQFF.

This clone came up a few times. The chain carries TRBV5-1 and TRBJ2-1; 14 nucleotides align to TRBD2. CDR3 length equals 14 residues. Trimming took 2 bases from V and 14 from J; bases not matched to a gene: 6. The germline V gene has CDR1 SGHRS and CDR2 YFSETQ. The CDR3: CASSFGLAGGYEFF. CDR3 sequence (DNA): TGCGCCAGCAGCTTCGGACTAGCGGGGGGATATGAGTTCTTC. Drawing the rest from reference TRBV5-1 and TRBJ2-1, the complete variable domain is KAGVTQTPRYLIKTRGQQVTLSCSPISGHRSVSWYQQTPGQGLQFLFEYFSETQRNKGNFPGRFSGRQFSNSRSEMNVSTLELGDSALYLCASSFGLAGGYEFFGPGTRLTVL.

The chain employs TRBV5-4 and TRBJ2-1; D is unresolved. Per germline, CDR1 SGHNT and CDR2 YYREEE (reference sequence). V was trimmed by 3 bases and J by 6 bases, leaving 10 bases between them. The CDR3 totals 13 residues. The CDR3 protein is CASSSDIRNEQFF. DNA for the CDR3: TGTGCCAGCAGCTCCGACATACGCAATGAGCAGTTCTTC. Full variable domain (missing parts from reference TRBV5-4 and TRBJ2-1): ETGVTQSPTHLIKTRGQQVTLRCSSQSGHNTVSWYQQALGQGPQFIFQYYREEENGRGNFPPRFSGLQFPNYSSELNVNALELDDSALYLCASSSDIRNEQFFGPGTRLTVL.

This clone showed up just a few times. The CDR3 nucleotides are TGTGCCAGCACCTCCGACAGGACTAACTATGGCTACACCTTC. Translation: CASTSDRTNYGYTF. The chain uses TRBV2 and TRBJ1-2; D is perhaps TRBD1 (6 bases). CDR1 and CDR2 (germline): SNHLY, FYNNEI. V was trimmed by 7 bases and J by 0 bases, leaving 12 bases between them. The CDR3 length is 14 residues.

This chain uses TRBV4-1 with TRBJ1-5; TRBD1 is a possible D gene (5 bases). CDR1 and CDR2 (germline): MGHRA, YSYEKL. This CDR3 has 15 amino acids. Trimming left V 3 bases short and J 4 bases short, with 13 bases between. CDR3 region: CASSQLLGGNQPQHF. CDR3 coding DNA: TGCGCCAGCAGCCAGCTATTGGGGGGAAATCAGCCCCAGCATTTT.

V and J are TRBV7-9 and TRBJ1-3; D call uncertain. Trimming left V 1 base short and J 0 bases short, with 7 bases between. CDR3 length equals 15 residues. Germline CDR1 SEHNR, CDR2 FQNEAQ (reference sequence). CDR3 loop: CASSLGTSSGNTIYF. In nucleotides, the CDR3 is TGTGCCAGCAGCTTAGGAACCAGCTCTGGAAACACCATATATTTT.

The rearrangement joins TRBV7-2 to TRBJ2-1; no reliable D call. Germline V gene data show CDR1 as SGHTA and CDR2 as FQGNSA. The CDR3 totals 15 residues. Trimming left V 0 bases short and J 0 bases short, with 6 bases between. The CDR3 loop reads CASSLAASSYNEQFF. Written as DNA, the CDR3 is TGTGCCAGCAGCTTAGCTGCCAGCTCCTACAATGAGCAGTTCTTC.

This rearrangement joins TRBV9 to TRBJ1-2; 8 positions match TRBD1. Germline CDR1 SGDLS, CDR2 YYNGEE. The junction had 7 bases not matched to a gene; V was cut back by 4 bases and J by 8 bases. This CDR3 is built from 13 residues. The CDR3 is CASSLTGEGGYTF. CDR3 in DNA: TGTGCCAGCAGCCTGACAGGGGAGGGGGGCTACACCTTC.